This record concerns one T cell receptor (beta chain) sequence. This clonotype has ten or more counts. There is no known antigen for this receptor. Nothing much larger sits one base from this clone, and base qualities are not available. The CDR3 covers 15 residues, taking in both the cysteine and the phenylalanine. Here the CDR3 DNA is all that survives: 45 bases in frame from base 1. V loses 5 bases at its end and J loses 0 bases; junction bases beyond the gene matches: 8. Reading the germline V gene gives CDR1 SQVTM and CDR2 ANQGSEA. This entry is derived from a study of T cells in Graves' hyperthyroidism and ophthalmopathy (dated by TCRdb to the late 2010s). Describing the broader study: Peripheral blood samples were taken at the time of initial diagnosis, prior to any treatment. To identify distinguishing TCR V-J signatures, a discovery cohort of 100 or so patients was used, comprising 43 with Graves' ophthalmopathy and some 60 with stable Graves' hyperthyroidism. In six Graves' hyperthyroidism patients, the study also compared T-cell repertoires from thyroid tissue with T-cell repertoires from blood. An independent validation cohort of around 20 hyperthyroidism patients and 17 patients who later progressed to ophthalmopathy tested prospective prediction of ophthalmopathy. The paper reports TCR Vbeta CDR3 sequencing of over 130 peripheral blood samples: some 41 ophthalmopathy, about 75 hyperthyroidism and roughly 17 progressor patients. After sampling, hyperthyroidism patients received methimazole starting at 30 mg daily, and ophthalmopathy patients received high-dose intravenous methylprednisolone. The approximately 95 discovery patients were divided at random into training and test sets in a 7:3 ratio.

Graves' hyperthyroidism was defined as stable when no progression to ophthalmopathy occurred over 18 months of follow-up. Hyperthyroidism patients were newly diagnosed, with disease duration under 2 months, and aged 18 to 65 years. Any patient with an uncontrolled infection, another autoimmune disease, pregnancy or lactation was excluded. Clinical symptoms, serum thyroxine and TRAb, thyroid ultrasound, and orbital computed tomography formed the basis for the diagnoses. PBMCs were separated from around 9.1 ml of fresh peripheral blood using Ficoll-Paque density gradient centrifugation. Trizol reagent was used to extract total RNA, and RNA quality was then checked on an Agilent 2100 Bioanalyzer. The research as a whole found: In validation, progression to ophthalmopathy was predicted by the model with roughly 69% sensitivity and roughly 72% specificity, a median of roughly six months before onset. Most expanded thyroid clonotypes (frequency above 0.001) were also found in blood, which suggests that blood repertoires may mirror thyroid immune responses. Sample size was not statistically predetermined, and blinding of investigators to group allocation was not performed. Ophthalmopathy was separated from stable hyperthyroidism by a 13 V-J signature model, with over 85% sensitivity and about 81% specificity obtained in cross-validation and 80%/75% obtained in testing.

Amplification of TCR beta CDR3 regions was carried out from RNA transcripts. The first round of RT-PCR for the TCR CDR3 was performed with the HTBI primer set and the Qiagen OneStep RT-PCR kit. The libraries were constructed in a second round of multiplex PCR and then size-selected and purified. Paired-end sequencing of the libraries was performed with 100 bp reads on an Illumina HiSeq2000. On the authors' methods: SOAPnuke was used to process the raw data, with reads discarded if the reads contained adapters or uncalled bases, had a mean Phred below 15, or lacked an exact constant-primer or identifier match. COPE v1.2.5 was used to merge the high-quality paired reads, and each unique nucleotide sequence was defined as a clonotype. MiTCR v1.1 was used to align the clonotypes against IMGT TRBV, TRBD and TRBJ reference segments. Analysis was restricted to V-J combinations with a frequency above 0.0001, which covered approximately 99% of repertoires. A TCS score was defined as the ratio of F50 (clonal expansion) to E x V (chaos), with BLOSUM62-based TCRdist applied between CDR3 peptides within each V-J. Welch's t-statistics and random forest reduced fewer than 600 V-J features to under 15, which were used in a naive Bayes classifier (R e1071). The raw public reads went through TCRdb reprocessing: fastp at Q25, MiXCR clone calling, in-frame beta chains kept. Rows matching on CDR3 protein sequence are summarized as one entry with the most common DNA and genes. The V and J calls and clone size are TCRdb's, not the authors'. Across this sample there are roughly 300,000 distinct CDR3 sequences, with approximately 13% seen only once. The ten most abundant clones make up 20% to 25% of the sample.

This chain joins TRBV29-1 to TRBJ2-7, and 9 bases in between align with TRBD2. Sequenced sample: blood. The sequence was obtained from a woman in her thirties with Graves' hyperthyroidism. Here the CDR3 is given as CSVIKAGGHSYEQYF. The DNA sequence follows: TGCAGCGTTATCAAAGCGGGAGGCCACTCCTACGAGCAGTACTTC.